The present TCR beta chain was sequenced within a study of blood T cell repertoires in COVID-19. Study information: Samples came from the United States, Italy and Spain, spanning acute and convalescent COVID-19.

Libraries were prepared by immunoSEQ multiplex PCR; TCRdb keeps only in-frame clonotypes and omits some of them. Here the sample spans some 80,000 clones, around 81% being singletons. The ends were cut back, 3 bases at V and 3 bases at J, with 9 bases in the middle. Looked up from germline, CDR1 is LNHNV and CDR2 is YYDKDF (reference sequence). CDR3 length equals 13 residues. This TCR derives from a human donor in a cohort sampled during active COVID-19. V and J are TRBV15 and TRBJ2-7; a possible D gene is TRBD2 (6 bases). Sequencing was done on a sample of peripheral blood. CDR3 loop: CATSREGRYEQYF. The CDR3 DNA sequence: TGTGCCACCAGCAGGGAGGGGCGCTACGAGCAGTACTTC.